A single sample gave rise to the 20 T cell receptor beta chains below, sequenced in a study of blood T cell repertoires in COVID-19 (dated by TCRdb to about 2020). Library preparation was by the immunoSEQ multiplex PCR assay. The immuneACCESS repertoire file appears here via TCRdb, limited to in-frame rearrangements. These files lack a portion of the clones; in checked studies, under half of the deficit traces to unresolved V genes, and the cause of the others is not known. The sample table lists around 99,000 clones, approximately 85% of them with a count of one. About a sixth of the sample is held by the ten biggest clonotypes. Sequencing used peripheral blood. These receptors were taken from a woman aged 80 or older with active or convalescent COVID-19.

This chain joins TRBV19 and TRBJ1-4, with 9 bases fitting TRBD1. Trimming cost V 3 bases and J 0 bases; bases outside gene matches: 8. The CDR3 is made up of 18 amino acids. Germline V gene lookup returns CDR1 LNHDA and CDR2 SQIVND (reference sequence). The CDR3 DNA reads TGTGCCAGTAGTATCCTGACAGGGGGTTGGACAACTAATGAAAAACTGTTTTTT. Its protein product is CASSILTGGWTTNEKLFF.

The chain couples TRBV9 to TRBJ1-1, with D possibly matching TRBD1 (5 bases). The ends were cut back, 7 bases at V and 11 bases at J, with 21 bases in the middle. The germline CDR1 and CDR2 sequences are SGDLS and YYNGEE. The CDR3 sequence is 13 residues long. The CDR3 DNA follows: TGTGCCAGCTCTCGTGGCAGGGAAAGGGTGGCTTTCTTT. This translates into CASSRGRERVAFF. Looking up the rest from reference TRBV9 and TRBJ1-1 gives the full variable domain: DSGVTQTPKHLITATGQRVTLRCSPRSGDLSVYWYQQSLDQGLQFLIQYYNGEERAKGNILERFSAQQFPDLHSELNLSSLELGDSALYFCASSRGRERVAFFGQGTRLTVV.

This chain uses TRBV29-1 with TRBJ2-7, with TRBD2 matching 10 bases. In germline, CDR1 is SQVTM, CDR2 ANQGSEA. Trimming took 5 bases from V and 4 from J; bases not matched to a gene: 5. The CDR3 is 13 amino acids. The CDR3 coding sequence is TGCAGCGTTTCTAGCGGGAGTTTTTACGAGCAGTACTTC. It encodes CSVSSGSFYEQYF.

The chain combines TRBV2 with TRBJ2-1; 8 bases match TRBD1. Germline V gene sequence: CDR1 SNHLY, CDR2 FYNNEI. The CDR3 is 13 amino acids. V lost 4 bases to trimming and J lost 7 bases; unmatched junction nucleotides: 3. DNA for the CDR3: TGTGCCAGCAGTGTTCAGGGGGCGAATGAGCAGTTCTTC. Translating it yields CASSVQGANEQFF. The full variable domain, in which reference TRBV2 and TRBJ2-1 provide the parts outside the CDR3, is EPEVTQTPSHQVTQMGQEVILRCVPISNHLYFYWYRQILGQKVEFLVSFYNNEISEKSEIFDDQFSVERPDGSNFTLKIRSTKLEDSAMYFCASSVQGANEQFFGPGTRLTVL.

The CDR3 loop is CASSRTGDQPQHF. Written as DNA, the CDR3 is TGTGCCAGCAGCAGAACAGGAGATCAGCCCCAGCATTTT. V usage is TRBV7-9 and J usage is TRBJ1-5; D might be TRBD1 (5 bases). Germline CDR1 is SEHNR and CDR2 is FQNEAQ (reference sequence). V was cut by 5 bases and J by 5 bases, with 10 bases left in between. This CDR3 spans 13 amino acids.

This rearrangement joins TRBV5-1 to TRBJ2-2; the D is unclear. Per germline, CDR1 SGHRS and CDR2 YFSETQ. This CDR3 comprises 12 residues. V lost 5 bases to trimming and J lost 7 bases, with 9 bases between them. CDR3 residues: CASSDPGGELFF. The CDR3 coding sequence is TGCGCCAGCAGTGACCCGGGCGGGGAGCTGTTTTTT.

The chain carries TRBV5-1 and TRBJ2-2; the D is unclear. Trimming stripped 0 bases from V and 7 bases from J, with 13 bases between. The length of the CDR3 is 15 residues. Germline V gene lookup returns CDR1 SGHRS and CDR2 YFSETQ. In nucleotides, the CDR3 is TGCGCCAGCAGCTTGGCTTCAACCGCGCTCGGGGAGCTGTTTTTT. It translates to CASSLASTALGELFF.

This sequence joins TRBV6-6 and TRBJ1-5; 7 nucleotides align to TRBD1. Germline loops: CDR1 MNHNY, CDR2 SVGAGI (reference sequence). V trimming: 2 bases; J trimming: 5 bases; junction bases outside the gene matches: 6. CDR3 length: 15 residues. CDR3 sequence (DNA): TGTGCCAGCAGTTACAGCACAGGGGAGGATCAGCCCCAGCATTTT. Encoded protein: CASSYSTGEDQPQHF.

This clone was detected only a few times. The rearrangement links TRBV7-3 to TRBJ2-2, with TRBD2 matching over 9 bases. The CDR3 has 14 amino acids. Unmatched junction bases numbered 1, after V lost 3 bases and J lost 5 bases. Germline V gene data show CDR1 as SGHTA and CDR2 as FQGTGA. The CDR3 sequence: CASSFLAGTGELFF. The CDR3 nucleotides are TGTGCCAGCAGCTTCCTAGCGGGAACCGGGGAGCTGTTTTTT.

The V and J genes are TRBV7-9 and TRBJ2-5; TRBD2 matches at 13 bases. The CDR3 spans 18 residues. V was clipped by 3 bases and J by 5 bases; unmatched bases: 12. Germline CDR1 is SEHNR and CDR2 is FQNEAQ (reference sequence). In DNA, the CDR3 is TGTGCCAGCAGCTTGGAAGGGAGACTAGCGGGAGGACAGGAGACCCAGTACTTC. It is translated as CASSLEGRLAGGQETQYF.

CDR3 in DNA: TGTGCCAGCAGCCCCCGACTAGCGGGAGTTTACGAGCAGTACTTC. Its protein is CASSPRLAGVYEQYF. The V gene is TRBV7-3, the J gene TRBJ2-7, with 12 bases aligning to TRBD2. Germline CDR1 and CDR2: SGHTA and FQGTGA. The CDR3 spans 15 residues. V was clipped by 5 bases and J by 4 bases; unmatched bases: 6.

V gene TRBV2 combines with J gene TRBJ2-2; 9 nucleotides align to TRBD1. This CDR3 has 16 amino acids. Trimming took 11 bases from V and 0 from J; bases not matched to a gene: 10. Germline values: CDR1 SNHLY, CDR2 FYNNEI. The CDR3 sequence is CAALGGQGTNTGELFF. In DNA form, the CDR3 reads TGTGCCGCACTAGGGGGACAGGGAACGAACACCGGGGAGCTGTTTTTT.

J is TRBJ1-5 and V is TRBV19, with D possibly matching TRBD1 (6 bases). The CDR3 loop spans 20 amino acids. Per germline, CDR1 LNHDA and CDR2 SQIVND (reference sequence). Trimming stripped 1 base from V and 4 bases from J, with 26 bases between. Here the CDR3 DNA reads TGTGCCAGTAGTATAGGACATAAGGGACACGCGCCTAATAAGAATCAGCCCCAGCATTTT. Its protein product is CASSIGHKGHAPNKNQPQHF.

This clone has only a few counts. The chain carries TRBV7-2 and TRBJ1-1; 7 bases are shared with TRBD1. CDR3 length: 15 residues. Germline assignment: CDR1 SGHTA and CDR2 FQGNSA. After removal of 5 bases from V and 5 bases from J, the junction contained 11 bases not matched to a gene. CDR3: CASSTPDRAGTEAFF. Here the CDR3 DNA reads TGTGCCAGCAGCACGCCAGACAGGGCCGGGACTGAAGCTTTCTTT.

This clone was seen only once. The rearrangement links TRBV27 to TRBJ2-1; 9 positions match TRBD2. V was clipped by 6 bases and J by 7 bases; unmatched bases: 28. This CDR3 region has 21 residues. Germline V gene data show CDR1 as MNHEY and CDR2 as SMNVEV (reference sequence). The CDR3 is CASRGGRAGTSLMTGRNEQFF. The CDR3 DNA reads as TGTGCCAGCAGGGGCGGACGGGCCGGGACTAGCCTTATGACGGGTCGGAATGAGCAGTTCTTC.

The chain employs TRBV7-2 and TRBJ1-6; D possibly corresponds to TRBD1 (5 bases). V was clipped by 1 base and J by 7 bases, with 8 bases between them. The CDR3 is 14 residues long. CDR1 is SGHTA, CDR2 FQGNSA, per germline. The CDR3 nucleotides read TGTGCCAGCAGCTTAGTGACAGCAAATTCACCCCTCCACTTT. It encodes CASSLVTANSPLHF.

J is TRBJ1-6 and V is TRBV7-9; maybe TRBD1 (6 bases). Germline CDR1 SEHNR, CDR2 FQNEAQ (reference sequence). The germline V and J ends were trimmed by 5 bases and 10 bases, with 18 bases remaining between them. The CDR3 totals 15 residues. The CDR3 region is CASSLRDMGDSPLHF. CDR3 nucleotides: TGTGCCAGCAGCCTTAGGGACATGGGTGACTCACCCCTCCACTTT.

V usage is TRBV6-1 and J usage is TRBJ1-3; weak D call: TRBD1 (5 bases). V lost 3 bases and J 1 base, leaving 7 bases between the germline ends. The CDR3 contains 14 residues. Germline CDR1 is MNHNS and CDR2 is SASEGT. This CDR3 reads CASSDGGSGNTIYF. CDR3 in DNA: TGTGCCAGCAGTGACGGGGGTTCTGGAAACACCATATATTTT.

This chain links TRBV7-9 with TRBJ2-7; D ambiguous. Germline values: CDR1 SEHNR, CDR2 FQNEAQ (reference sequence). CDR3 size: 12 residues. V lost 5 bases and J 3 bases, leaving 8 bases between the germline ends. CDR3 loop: CASSDDNYEQYF. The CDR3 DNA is TGTGCCAGCAGCGACGACAACTACGAGCAGTACTTC.

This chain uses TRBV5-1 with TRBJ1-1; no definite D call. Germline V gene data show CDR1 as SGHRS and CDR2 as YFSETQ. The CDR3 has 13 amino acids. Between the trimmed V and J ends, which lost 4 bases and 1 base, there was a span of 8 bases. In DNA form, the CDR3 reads TGCGCCAGCAGCCCGCGTCCGAACACTGAAGCTTTCTTT. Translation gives CASSPRPNTEAFF. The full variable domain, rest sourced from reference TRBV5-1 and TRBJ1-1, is KAGVTQTPRYLIKTRGQQVTLSCSPISGHRSVSWYQQTPGQGLQFLFEYFSETQRNKGNFPGRFSGRQFSNSRSEMNVSTLELGDSALYLCASSPRPNTEAFFGQGTRLTVV.